Listed here are 13 T cell receptor beta chains from one sample, sequenced in a study of shared clonotypes between healthy human individuals. Profiling relied on immunoSEQ multiplex PCR, and the TCRdb table lists in-frame clones only, not all of them. The data contain about 960,000 clones, roughly 72% of them singletons. The sample consisted of memory CD4+ T cells sorted from blood. As to subset: CD45RA-negative fraction. The receptor source for this set is a man younger than 35 in good health.

J is TRBJ1-4 and V is TRBV2; D perhaps matches TRBD1 (6 bases). CDR1 is SNHLY, CDR2 FYNNEI, per germline. V was pared by 6 bases and J by 1 base, with 12 bases between. This CDR3 spans 15 amino acids. CDR3 DNA sequence: TGTGCCAGCAGCGGACAGAGGGGAACTAATGAAAAACTGTTTTTT. Encoded protein: CASSGQRGTNEKLFF.

The rearrangement links TRBV18 to TRBJ2-7; no definite D call. The CDR3 is 14 amino acids. V was trimmed by 2 bases and J by 3 bases, leaving 11 bases between them. CDR1 and CDR2 (germline): KGHSH, LQKENI. The CDR3 loop reads CASSPTEWSYEQYF. DNA of the CDR3: TGTGCCAGCTCACCAACAGAGTGGAGCTACGAGCAGTACTTC. The variable domain in full, completed from reference TRBV18 and TRBJ2-7, reads NAGVMQNPRHLVRRRGQEARLRCSPMKGHSHVYWYRQLPEEGLKFMVYLQKENIIDESGMPKERFSAEFPKEGPSILRIQQVVRGDSAAYFCASSPTEWSYEQYFGPGTRLTVT.

The rearrangement uses TRBV13 and TRBJ1-2; the match to TRBD1 covers 9 bases. The CDR3 totals 15 residues. With 5 bases clipped from V and 7 bases from J, the junction kept 11 bases outside the gene matches. Looked up from germline, CDR1 is PRHDT and CDR2 is FYEKMQ (reference sequence). In nucleotides, the CDR3 is TGTGCCAGCAGCGCCCGGGACAGGGCTTCTGGTGGCTACACCTTC. Translated: CASSARDRASGGYTF.

The sample holds a few counts of this clone. This sequence joins TRBV9 and TRBJ1-2; 9 bases align to TRBD1. The V gene end was trimmed by 3 bases and the J gene end by 7 bases; junction bases not matched to a gene: 10. This CDR3 contains 15 residues. Germline V gene data show CDR1 as SGDLS and CDR2 as YYNGEE. The CDR3 loop reads CASSAGVGQGGGYTF. DNA for the CDR3: TGTGCCAGCAGCGCGGGAGTGGGACAGGGTGGTGGCTACACCTTC.

The chain links TRBV18 to TRBJ1-1, with D tentatively TRBD1 (5 bases). The germline V and J ends were trimmed by 5 bases and 1 base, with 17 bases remaining between them. The CDR3 covers 16 residues. Germline CDR1 and CDR2: KGHSH and LQKENI. The CDR3 protein is CASSSRQIGGNTEAFF. The DNA of the CDR3 is TGTGCCAGCTCATCCCGACAGATTGGAGGGAACACTGAAGCTTTCTTT.

The chain employs TRBV5-6 and TRBJ1-3; the D gene is possibly TRBD1 (5 bases). The germline V gene has CDR1 SGHDT and CDR2 YYEEEE. Trimming removed 4 bases from V and 0 bases from J, with 20 bases in between. The length of the CDR3 is 18 residues. The CDR3 sequence is CASSRKVGGGNSGNTIYF. The CDR3 DNA sequence: TGTGCCAGCAGCCGGAAAGTTGGGGGAGGTAACTCTGGAAACACCATATATTTT.

The V and J genes are TRBV1 and TRBJ1-3. TRBV1 is shown as a pseudogene. CDR3 length: 20 amino acids. This CDR3 is CTSSQDLSMGRGTSWNTIYF. CDR3 in DNA: TGCACCAGCAGCCAAGATCTAAGTATGGGGAGGGGAACATCTTGGAACACCATATATTTT.

V gene TRBV29-1 combines with J gene TRBJ2-7; perhaps D is TRBD1 or TRBD2 (7 bases each). The ends were cut back, 1 base at V and 6 bases at J, with 13 bases in the middle. Germline V gene lookup returns CDR1 SQVTM and CDR2 ANQGSEA. There are 13 residues in the CDR3. This CDR3 reads CSVEVGRGGEQYF. Written as DNA, the CDR3 is TGCAGCGTTGAAGTTGGCAGGGGGGGCGAGCAGTACTTC.

The chain recombines TRBV7-9 with TRBJ2-2; D is perhaps TRBD1 (6 bases). This CDR3 contains 16 residues. Germline CDR1 and CDR2: SEHNR and FQNEAQ (reference sequence). Trimming pared 7 bases from V and 3 bases from J, leaving 18 bases between. Written as DNA, the CDR3 is TGTGCCAGCACCCGCTGGACAGCCATTGACACCGGGGAGCTGTTTTTT. It specifies CASTRWTAIDTGELFF.

The chain is built from TRBV4-3 and TRBJ2-7; D unclear. The CDR3 totals 14 residues. Per germline, CDR1 LGHNA and CDR2 YSLEER. V lost 1 base and J lost 6, with 13 bases in between. The CDR3 DNA sequence: TGCGCCAGCAGCCAAGGTGATTACGCGATCGAGCAGTACTTC. It translates to CASSQGDYAIEQYF.

The chain uses TRBV7-2 and TRBJ2-4; D is uncertain. Germline-derived CDR1 and CDR2 are SGHTA and FQGNSA. The CDR3 is 16 amino acids. Trimming shortened V by 1 base and J by 0 bases, and 10 bases separated the two germline ends. CDR3 amino acids: CASSLVGQLAKNIQYF. Here the CDR3 DNA reads TGTGCCAGCAGCTTAGTAGGGCAGTTAGCCAAAAACATTCAGTACTTC.

The chain couples TRBV7-9 to TRBJ2-3; D is ambiguous. The CDR3 loop spans 14 amino acids. V lost 6 bases, J lost 1 base, and 11 bases lay in between. Germline assignment: CDR1 SEHNR and CDR2 FQNEAQ (reference sequence). CDR3 nucleotides: TGTGCCAGCAGTCTCTTGACTGGCACAGATACGCAGTATTTT. This codes for CASSLLTGTDTQYF.

The chain is built from TRBV7-2 and TRBJ2-2; 9 bases agree with TRBD2. V shed 5 bases and J 7 bases; nucleotides not matched to a gene: 8. CDR3 length: 15 amino acids. From germline, CDR1 is SGHTA and CDR2 FQGNSA. The CDR3 loop reads CASSGWTSAVGELFF. The CDR3 bases are TGTGCCAGCAGCGGGTGGACTAGCGCGGTCGGGGAGCTGTTTTTT.